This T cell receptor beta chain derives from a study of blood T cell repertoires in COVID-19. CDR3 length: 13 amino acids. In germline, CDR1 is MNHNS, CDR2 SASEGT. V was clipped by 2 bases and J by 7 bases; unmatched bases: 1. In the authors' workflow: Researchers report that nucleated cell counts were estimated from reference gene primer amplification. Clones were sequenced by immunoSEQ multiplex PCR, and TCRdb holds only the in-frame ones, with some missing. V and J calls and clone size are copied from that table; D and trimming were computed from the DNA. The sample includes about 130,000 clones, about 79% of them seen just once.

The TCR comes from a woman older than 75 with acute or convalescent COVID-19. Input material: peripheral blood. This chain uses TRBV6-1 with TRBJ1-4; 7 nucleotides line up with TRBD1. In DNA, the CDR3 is TGTGCCAGCAGTGAAAGGGGGCCTGAAAAACTGTTTTTT. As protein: CASSERGPEKLFF.